Sequencing of this TCR beta chain was carried out in a study of T-cell memory formation after mild COVID-19. Study-wide results and caveats: Shrinking CD4+ clones were chiefly CM and EM; CD8+ ones were chiefly EMRA. While clones contracting from day 15 to 85 were balanced between CD4 and CD8, later expanders leaned CD4+.

This clonotype was recorded many times. Its target is not known. TCRdb called the 5' RACE reads again in MiXCR, with one record for every CDR3 protein. The table includes roughly 110,000 distinct CDR3 sequences, around 15% detected once. Sequencing was performed on PBMCs or a T cell subset sorted from them (not recorded which). The sequence came from a man aged 18 to 30 who had mild COVID-19 (a few samples of this study predate the infection). Cell type and time point are not known.

The DNA of the CDR3 is TGTGCCAGCAGCTTGTGGGATTCCGGGGAGCTGTTTTTT. Translated, it gives CASSLWDSGELFF. The rearrangement uses TRBV5-5 and TRBJ2-2; D is undetermined. V shed 1 base and J shed 6 bases, with 7 bases lying between them. The germline V gene encodes CDR1 SGHKS and CDR2 YYEKEE (reference sequence). The CDR3 runs 13 residues. Supplemented by reference TRBV5-5 and TRBJ2-2, the full variable domain reads DAGVTQSPTHLIKTRGQQVTLRCSPISGHKSVSWYQQVLGQGPQFIFQYYEKEERGRGNFPDRFSARQFPNYSSELNVNALLLGDSALYLCASSLWDSGELFFGEGSRLTVL.